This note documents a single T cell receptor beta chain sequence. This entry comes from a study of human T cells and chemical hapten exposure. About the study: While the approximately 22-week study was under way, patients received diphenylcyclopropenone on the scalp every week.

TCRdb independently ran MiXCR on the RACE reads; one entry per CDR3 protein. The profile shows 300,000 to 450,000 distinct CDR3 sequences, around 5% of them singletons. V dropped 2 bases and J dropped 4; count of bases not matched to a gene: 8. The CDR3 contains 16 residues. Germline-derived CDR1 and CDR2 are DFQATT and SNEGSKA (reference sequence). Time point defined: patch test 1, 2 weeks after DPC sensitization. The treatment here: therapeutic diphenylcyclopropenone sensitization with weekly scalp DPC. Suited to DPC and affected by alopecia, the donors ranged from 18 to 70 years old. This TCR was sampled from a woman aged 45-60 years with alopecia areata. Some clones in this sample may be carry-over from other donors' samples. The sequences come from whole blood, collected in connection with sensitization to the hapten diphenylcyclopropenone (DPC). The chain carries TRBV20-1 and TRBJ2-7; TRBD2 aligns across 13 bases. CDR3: CSARSGLAGVGYEQYF. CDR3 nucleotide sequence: TGCAGTGCTAGAAGCGGACTAGCGGGAGTAGGGTACGAGCAGTACTTC.